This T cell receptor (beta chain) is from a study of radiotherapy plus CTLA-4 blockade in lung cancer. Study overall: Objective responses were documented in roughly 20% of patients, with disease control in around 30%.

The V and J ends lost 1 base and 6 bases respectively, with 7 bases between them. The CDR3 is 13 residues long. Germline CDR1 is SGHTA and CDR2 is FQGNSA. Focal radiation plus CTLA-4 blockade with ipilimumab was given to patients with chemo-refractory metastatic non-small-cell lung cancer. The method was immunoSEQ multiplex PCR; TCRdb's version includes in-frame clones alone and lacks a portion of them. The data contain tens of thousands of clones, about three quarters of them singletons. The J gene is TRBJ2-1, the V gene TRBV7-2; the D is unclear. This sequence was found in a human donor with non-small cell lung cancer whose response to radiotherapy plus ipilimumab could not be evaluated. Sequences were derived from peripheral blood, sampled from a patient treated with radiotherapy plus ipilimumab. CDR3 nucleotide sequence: TGTGCCAGCAGCTTAGGCTGGGCCAATGAGCAGTTCTTC. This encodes CASSLGWANEQFF.